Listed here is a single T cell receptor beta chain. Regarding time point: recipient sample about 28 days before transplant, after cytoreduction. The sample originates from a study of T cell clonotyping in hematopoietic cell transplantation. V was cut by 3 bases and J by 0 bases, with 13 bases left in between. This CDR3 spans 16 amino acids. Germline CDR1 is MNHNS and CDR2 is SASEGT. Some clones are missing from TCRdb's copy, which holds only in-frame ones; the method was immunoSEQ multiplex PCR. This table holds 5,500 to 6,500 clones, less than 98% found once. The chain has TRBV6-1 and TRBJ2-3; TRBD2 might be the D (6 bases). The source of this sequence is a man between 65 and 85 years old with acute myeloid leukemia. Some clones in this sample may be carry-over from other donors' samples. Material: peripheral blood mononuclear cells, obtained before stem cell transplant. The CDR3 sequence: CASSEEGRPSTDTQYF. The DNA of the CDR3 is TGTGCCAGCAGTGAGGAGGGGAGACCTAGCACAGATACGCAGTATTTT.